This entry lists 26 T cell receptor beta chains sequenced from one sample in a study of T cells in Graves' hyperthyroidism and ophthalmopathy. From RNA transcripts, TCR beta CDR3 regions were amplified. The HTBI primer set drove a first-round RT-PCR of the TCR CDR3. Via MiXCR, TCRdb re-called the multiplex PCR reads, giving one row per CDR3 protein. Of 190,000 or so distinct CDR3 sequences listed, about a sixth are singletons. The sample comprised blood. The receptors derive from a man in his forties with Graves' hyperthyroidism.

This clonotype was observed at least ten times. The CDR3 is CASSEWSRQAVEQYF. The CDR3 DNA reads as TGTGCCAGCAGTGAATGGAGCCGTCAGGCGGTCGAGCAGTACTTC. The V gene is TRBV6-1, the J gene TRBJ2-7; D gene uncertain. The CDR3 length is 15 residues. From germline, CDR1 is MNHNS and CDR2 SASEGT. V was cut by 2 bases and J by 6 bases, with 17 bases left in between.

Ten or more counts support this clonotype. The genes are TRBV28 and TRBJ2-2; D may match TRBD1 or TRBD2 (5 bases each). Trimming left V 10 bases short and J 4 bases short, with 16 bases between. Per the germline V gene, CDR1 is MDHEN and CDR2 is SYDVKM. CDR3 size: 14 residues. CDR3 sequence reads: CAIPRDRSTGELFF. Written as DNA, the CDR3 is TGTGCCATCCCCCGGGACCGCTCCACCGGGGAGCTGTTTTTT.

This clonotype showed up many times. The CDR3 here is CASSKGKIGEQYF. In DNA, the CDR3 is TGCGCCAGCAGTAAGGGGAAAATAGGAGAGCAGTACTTC. J is TRBJ2-7 and V is TRBV10-1; D is possibly TRBD1 (5 bases). The CDR3 runs to 13 residues. Trimming took 5 bases from V and 7 from J, leaving 15 bases between them. CDR1 is WNHNN and CDR2 is SYGVQD in the germline V gene (reference sequence).

The CDR3 spells CASSEVISQTIDEQYF. In DNA, the CDR3 is TGTGCCAGCAGTGAAGTCATTAGCCAGACGATCGACGAGCAGTACTTC. The chain couples TRBV6-1 to TRBJ2-7, with no clear D. Germline values: CDR1 MNHNS, CDR2 SASEGT. The germline V and J ends were trimmed by 1 base and 5 bases, with 18 bases remaining between them. The CDR3 consists of 16 residues.

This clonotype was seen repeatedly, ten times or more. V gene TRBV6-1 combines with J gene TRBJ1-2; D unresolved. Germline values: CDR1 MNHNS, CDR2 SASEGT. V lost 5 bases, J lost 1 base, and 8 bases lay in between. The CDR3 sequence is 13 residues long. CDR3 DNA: TGTGCCAGCAGTTTGTCTCTTAACTATGGCTACACCTTC. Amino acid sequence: CASSLSLNYGYTF.

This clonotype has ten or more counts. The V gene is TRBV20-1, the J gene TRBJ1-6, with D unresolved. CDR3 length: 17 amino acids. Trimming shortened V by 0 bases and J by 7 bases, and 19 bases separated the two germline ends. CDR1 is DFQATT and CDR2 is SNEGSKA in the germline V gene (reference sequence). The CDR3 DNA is TGCAGTGCTAGAGATCTTAGCAAACGTGTGAGCAATTCACCCCTCCACTTT. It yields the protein CSARDLSKRVSNSPLHF.

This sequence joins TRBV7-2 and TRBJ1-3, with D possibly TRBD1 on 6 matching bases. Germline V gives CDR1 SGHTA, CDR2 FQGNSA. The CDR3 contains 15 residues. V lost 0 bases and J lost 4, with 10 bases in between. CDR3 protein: CASSLAWDNGNTIYF. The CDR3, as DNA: TGTGCCAGCAGCTTAGCCTGGGACAACGGAAACACCATATATTTT. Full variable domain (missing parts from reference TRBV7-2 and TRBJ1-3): GAGVSQSPSNKVTEKGKDVELRCDPISGHTALYWYRQSLGQGLEFLIYFQGNSAPDKSGLPSDRFSAERTGGSVSTLTIQRTQQEDSAVYLCASSLAWDNGNTIYFGEGSWLTVV.

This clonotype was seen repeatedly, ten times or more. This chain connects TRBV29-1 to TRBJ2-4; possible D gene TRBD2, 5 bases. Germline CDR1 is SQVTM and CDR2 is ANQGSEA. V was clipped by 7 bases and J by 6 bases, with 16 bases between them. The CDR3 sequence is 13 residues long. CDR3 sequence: CSAGVGSSNIQYF. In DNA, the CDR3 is TGCAGCGCCGGGGTGGGGTCGTCAAACATTCAGTACTTC.

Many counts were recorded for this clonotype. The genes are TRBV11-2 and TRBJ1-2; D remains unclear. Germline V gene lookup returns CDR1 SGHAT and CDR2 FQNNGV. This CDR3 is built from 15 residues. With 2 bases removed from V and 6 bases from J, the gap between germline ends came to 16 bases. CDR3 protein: CASSLSPLTGDGYTF. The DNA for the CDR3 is TGTGCCAGCAGCTTATCCCCCCTAACCGGGGATGGCTACACCTTC.

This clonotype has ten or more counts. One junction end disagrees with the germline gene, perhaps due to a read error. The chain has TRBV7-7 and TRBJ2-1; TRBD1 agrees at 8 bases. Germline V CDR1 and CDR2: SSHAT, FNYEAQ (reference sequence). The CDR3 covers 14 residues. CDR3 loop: CASSLRTGWDEQFF. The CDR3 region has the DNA TGTGCTAGCAGCTTACGGACAGGGTGGGATGAGCAGTTCTTC.

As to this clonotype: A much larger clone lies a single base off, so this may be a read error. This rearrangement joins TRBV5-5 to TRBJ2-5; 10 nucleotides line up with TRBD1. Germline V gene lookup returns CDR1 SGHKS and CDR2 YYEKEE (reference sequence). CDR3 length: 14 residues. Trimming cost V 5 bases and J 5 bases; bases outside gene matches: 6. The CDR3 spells CASRADRGLETQYF. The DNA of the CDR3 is TGTGCCAGCAGAGCGGACAGGGGGTTGGAGACCCAGTACTTC.

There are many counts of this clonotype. CDR3 DNA sequence: TGTGCCAGCAGTGTCGGCAGAAGCTCCTACGAGCAGTACTTC. Translation gives CASSVGRSSYEQYF. The chain employs TRBV2 and TRBJ2-7; D is undetermined. From germline, CDR1 is SNHLY and CDR2 FYNNEI. CDR3 length equals 14 residues. The V and J ends lost 4 bases and 0 bases respectively, with 10 bases between them. Complete variable domain (other parts from reference TRBV2 and TRBJ2-7): EPEVTQTPSHQVTQMGQEVILRCVPISNHLYFYWYRQILGQKVEFLVSFYNNEISEKSEIFDDQFSVERPDGSNFTLKIRSTKLEDSAMYFCASSVGRSSYEQYFGPGTRLTVT.

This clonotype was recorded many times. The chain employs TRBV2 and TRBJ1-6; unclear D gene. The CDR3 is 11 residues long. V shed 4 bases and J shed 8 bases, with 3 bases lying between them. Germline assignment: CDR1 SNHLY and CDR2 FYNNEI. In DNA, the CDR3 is TGTGCCAGCAGTGTGGATTCACCCCTCCACTTT. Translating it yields CASSVDSPLHF.

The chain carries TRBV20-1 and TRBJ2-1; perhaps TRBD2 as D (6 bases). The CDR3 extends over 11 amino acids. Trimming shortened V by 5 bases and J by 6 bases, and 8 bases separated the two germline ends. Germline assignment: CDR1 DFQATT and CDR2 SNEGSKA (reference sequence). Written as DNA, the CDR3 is TGCAGTGCTGCGGGGATCAATGAGCAGTTCTTC. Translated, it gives CSAAGINEQFF.

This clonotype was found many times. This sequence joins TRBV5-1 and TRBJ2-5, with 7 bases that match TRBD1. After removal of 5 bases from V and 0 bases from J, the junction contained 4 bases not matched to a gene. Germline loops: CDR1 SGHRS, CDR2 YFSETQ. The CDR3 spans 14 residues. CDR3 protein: CASSTGAYQETQYF. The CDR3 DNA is TGCGCCAGCAGTACAGGGGCGTACCAAGAGACCCAGTACTTC.

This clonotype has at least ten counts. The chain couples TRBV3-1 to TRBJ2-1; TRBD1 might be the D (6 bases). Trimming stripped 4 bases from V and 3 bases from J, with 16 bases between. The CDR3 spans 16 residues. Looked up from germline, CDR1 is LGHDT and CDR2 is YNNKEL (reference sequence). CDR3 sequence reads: CASSRDTRMGYNEQFF. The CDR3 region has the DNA TGTGCCAGCAGCCGGGACACGAGGATGGGCTACAATGAGCAGTTCTTC.

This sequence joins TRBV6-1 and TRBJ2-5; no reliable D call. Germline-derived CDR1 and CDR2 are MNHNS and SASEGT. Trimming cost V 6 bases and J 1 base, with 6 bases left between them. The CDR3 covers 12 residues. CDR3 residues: CASRTSQETQYF. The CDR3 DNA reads TGTGCCAGCAGGACCTCCCAAGAGACCCAGTACTTC.

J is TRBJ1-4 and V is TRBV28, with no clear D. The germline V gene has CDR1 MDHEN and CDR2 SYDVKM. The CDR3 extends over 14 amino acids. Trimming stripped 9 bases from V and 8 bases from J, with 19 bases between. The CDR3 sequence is CASERPSLKEKLFF. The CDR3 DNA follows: TGTGCCAGTGAACGACCGTCTCTGAAAGAAAAACTGTTTTTT.

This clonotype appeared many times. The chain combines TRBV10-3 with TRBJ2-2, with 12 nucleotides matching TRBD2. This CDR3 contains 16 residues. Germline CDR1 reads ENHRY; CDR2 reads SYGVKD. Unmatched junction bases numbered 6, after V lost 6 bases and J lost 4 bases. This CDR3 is CAIRATSGGSTGELFF. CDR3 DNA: TGTGCCATCAGGGCGACTAGCGGGGGATCCACCGGGGAGCTGTTTTTT.

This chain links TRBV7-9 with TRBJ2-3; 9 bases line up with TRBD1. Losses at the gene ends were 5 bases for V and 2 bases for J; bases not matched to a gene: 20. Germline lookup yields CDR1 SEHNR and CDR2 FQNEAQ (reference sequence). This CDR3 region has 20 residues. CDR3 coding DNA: TGTGCCAGCAGCCTACCTTCAGGACAGGGGAAATATAATTACACAGATACGCAGTATTTT. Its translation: CASSLPSGQGKYNYTDTQYF.

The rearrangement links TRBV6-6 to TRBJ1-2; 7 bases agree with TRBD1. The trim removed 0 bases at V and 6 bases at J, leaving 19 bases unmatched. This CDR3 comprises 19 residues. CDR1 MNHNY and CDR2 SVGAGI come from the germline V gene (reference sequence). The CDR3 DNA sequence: TGTGCCAGCAGTTACTCGGGAGCTCAGAGAGACAGGGTCGGAGATGGCTACACCTTC. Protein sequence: CASSYSGAQRDRVGDGYTF.

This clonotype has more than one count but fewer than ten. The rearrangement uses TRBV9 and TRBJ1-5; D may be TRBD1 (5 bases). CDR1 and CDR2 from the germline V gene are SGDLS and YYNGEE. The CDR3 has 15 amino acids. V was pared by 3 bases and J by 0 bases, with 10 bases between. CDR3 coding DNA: TGTGCCAGCAGCGCCCTGGACACTAGCAATCAGCCCCAGCATTTT. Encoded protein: CASSALDTSNQPQHF.

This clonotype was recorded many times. The CDR3 DNA follows: TGTGCCAGCAGTTACCTGGAGGGGCAGGATGAGCAGTTCTTC. Amino acid sequence: CASSYLEGQDEQFF. The chain is built from TRBV6-6 and TRBJ2-1; D is possibly TRBD2 (6 bases). The germline V gene has CDR1 MNHNY and CDR2 SVGAGI (reference sequence). The V gene lost 2 bases and the J gene lost 8 bases, with 13 bases spanning the gap. CDR3 size: 14 residues.

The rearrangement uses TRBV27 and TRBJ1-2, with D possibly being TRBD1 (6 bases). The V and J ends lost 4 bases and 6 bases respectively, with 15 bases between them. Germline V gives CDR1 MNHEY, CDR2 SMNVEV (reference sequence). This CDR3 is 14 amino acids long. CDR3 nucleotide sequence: TGTGCCAGCAGTTCCAGGCAGGGGAATGATGGCTACACCTTC. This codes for CASSSRQGNDGYTF.

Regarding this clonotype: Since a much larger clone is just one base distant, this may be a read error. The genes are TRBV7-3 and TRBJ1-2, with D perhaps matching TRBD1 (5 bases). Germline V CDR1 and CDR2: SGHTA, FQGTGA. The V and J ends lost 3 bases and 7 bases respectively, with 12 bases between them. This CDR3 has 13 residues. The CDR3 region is CASSLSLGGGYTF. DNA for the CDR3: TGTGCCAGCAGCTTGAGCCTCGGGGGTGGCTACACCTTC.

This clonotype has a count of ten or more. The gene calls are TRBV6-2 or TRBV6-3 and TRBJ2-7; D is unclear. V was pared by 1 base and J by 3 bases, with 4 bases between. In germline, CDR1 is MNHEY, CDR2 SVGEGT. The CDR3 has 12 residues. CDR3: CASSYFLYEQYF. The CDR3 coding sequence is TGTGCCAGCAGTTACTTCCTCTACGAGCAGTACTTC.